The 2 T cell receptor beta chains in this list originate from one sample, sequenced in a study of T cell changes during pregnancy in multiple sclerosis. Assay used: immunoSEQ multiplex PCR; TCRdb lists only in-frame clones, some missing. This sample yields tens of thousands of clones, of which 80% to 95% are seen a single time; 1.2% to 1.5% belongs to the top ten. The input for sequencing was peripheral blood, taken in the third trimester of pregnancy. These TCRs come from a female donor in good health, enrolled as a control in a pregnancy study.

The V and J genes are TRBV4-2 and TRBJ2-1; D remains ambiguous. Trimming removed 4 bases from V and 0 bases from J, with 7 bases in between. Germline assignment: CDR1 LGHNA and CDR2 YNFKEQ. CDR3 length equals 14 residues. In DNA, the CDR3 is TGTGCCAGCAGCCTCGTACTCTCCTACAATGAGCAGTTCTTC. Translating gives CASSLVLSYNEQFF.

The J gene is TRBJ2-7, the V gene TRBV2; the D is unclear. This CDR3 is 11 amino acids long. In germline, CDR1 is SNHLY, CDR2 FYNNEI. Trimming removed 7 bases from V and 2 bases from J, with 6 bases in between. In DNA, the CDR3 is TGTGCCAGCATCAGTACCTACGAGCAGTACTTC. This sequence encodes CASISTYEQYF.